In this sample, the clone carrying this T cell receptor (beta chain) turned up many times. The entry originates in a study of spatial heterogeneity in lung cancer. MiXCR, applied by TCRdb to the 5' RACE reads, yields one record per CDR3 protein. The sample has about 48,000 distinct CDR3 sequences; under 6% are singletons. Time point defined: sample taken at primary tumor resection. The CDR3 covers 20 residues. CDR1 is MNHEY, CDR2 SVGEGT, per germline. The junction had 20 bases not matched to a gene; V was cut back by 5 bases and J by 4 bases. This sequence was found in a male donor with early-stage non-small cell lung cancer. This sample comprised PBMCs, obtained at surgery. V is TRBV6-2 or TRBV6-3 and J is TRBJ2-1; 10 positions agree with TRBD2. CDR3 bases: TGTGCCAGCAGTACCATAACTAGCGGGACGTTTAAAGGGGCTTACAATGAGCAGTTCTTC. This codes for CASSTITSGTFKGAYNEQFF.